This T cell receptor beta chain appears in the sequencing data of a study of T cells in localized non-small cell lung cancer. Findings of the study overall: Maximal T cell clonality occurred in uninvolved adjacent lung, with tumor ranking below it. With higher T cell density in blood came longer overall survival. Tumor samples were not multi-region, leaving intratumor heterogeneity unexcluded. For the top 100 tumor clones, a median about 60 also appeared in adjacent lung.

Comment on this clone: The antigen is undetermined.

V lost 1 base and J 1 base, leaving 7 bases between the germline ends. The CDR3 extends over 14 amino acids. Germline V gene lookup returns CDR1 SGHNT and CDR2 YENEEA. The table came from immunoSEQ multiplex PCR; TCRdb's copy has only in-frame clones and leaves some out. The sample includes around 1,200 clones, nearly 25% seen only once; the top ten take approximately 15%. V gene TRBV11-3 combines with J gene TRBJ1-1; maybe TRBD1 (6 bases). Sequences were derived from normal lung tissue next to the tumor, sampled before any cancer treatment. The source is a woman aged 35 to 69 with stage I squamous cell lung carcinoma. The CDR3 is CASSLGGPNTEAFF. In DNA form, the CDR3 reads TGTGCCAGCAGCTTAGGGGGGCCGAACACTGAAGCTTTCTTT.